These T cell receptor beta chains were read from a single sample in a study of siplizumab effects on memory and regulatory T cells. Data came from immunoSEQ multiplex PCR; TCRdb stores just in-frame clones and leaves some out. This table holds 85,000 to 90,000 clones, 85% to 90% found once. The sample comprised CD4+ T cells sorted from blood. These receptors originate from a human donor in good health. Both conserved end residues are part of each CDR3. The order of the fields is clone size, D gene, V gene, J gene, CDR3 DNA, CDR3 protein. A D gene is named only where the DNA matches it firmly. Size is omitted from some rows. Given values are once, few, many or a class for expanded clones.

-,-,TRBV19,TRBJ2-7,TGTGCCAGTAGTATAGGCAGCGTCTACTCCTACGAGCAGTACTTC,CASSIGSVYSYEQYF
-,-,TRBV11-2,TRBJ2-2,TGTGCCAGCAGCTCCGATAACACCGGGGAGCTGTTTTTT,CASSSDNTGELFF
-,TRBD1,TRBV15,TRBJ1-2,TGTGCCACCAGCAGACAGGGGGGAAGCTACACCTTC,CATSRQGGSYTF
-,-,TRBV5-5,TRBJ1-4,TGTGCCAGCAGCCGCCGCGGCAGGGATGATGAAAAACTGTTTTTT,CASSRRGRDDEKLFF
-,-,TRBV6-1,TRBJ2-1,TGTGCCAGCAGTTGGGACCAAAGCTCCTACAATGAGCAGTTCTTC,CASSWDQSSYNEQFF
-,-,TRBV7-2,TRBJ2-7,TGTGCCAGCAGCTCCTCAAGCTCCATTTACGAGCAGTACTTC,CASSSSSSIYEQYF
-,TRBD1,TRBV11-3,TRBJ2-7,TGTGCCAGCAGCCCAGGGGGCTGGGAGCAGTACTTC,CASSPGGWEQYF
-,-,TRBV25-1,TRBJ2-1,TGTGCCAGCAGTGCGGTGGGTCGGGGCAATGAGCAGTTCTTC,CASSAVGRGNEQFF
-,-,TRBV30,TRBJ2-1,TGTGCCTGGAGTAGCCCTAACAATGAGCAGTTCTTC,CAWSSPNNEQFF
-,-,TRBV7-8,TRBJ1-3,TGTGCCAGCAGCCTCAGGGGCATAGGAAACACCATATATTTT,CASSLRGIGNTIYF
-,TRBD1,TRBV28,TRBJ1-5,TGTGCCAGCAGGATAACCCCCGGGACAGGGCTTTTTTTCAGCAATCAGCCCCAGCATTTT,CASRITPGTGLFFSNQPQHF
-,TRBD1,TRBV11-1,TRBJ1-1,TGTGCCAGCAGCCAAGTGGGACAGGGCCTGAACACTGAAGCTTTCTTT,CASSQVGQGLNTEAFF
once,-,TRBV7-3,TRBJ2-1,TGTGCCAGCAGCTTGGGCGGTACCTACAATGAGCAGTTCTTC,CASSLGGTYNEQFF
-,-,TRBV28,TRBJ1-4,TGTGCCAGCAGTTCCGGATCCCCGGCTGGTGAAAAACTGTTTTTT,CASSSGSPAGEKLFF
-,TRBD2,TRBV11-1,TRBJ2-3,TGTGCCAGCAGCTTAGCCCCGGGAGGGAGCACAGATACGCAGTATTTT,CASSLAPGGSTDTQYF
-,-,TRBV5-5,TRBJ2-1,TGTGCCAGCAGCTTGGCAAGGACAGAGGATGAGCAGTTCTTC,CASSLARTEDEQFF
-,-,TRBV5-5,TRBJ1-4,TGTGCCAGCAGCCCCTCCCTCACAGGGTCTGAAAAACTGTTTTTT,CASSPSLTGSEKLFF
-,-,TRBV7-2,TRBJ1-5,TGTGCCAGCAGCCGCAGTAGCAATCAGCCCCAGCATTTT,CASSRSSNQPQHF
-,TRBD2,TRBV18,TRBJ2-3,TGTGCCAGCTCACCGGCTACGACTCGGGGGGCAGATACGCAGTATTTT,CASSPATTRGADTQYF
-,TRBD1,TRBV18,TRBJ2-7,TGTGCCAGCTCACCAAAAGGGACAGGGACCTACGAGCAGTACTTC,CASSPKGTGTYEQYF
-,-,TRBV27,TRBJ2-5,TGTGCCAGCAGTTTCTTTTTCGGGGAGACCCAGTACTTC,CASSFFFGETQYF
-,-,TRBV7-9,TRBJ2-3,TGTGCCAGCACCTCGGGACTGAGCACAGATACGCAGTATTTT,CASTSGLSTDTQYF
-,-,TRBV5-1,TRBJ2-7,TGCGCCAGCAGCTTGGCCAGCGGGTCATCCTACGAGCAGTACTTC,CASSLASGSSYEQYF
-,-,TRBV4-2,TRBJ2-5,TGTGCCAGCAGCCCCCTATCTGGGCGGGCCCGTGAGACCCAGTACTTC,CASSPLSGRARETQYF
once,-,TRBV7-8,TRBJ2-1,TGTGCCAGCAGCTTAGCGGATGAGCAGTTCTTC,CASSLADEQFF
-,-,TRBV6-5,TRBJ2-1,TGTGCCAGCAAAAGGAGTGGAAATGAGCAGTTCTTC,CASKRSGNEQFF
-,TRBD2,TRBV12-5,TRBJ2-6,TGTGCTAGTGGTTCACCGATGACTAGCGGCTCTGGGGCCAACGTCCTGACTTTC,CASGSPMTSGSGANVLTF